These T cell receptor beta chains were read from a single sample in a study of early T cells in non-severe SARS-CoV-2 infection. Each CDR3 protein gets one entry after TCRdb re-called the 5' RACE reads with MiXCR. The sample carries about 60,000 distinct CDR3 sequences, around 12% recorded once. What was sequenced was whole blood. These receptor sequences come from an adult who was a healthcare worker with PCR-confirmed SARS-CoV-2 infection or an uninfected control (not recorded which). The CDR3 runs from the conserved cysteine through the conserved F or W. A D gene is named only where the DNA matches it firmly. Clone size is stated in some rows and not others, as once, few, many or a class when expanded.

d_gene	v_gene	abundance	j_gene	CDR3aa	CDR3nt
-	TRBV9	many	TRBJ2-7	CASSVAQEGEQYF	TGTGCCAGCAGCGTAGCTCAGGAGGGCGAGCAGTACTTC
TRBD1	TRBV6-5	-	TRBJ2-2	CASSPPSRGRGTGELFF	TGTGCCAGCAGTCCCCCGAGCAGGGGGCGAGGCACCGGGGAGCTGTTTTTT
TRBD2	TRBV11-2	few	TRBJ2-3	CASSLVPAGGPSGYTQYF	TGTGCCAGCAGCTTAGTCCCAGCGGGAGGGCCGAGCGGGTATACGCAGTATTTT
-	TRBV7-6	many	TRBJ2-1	CASSFEGGVSYNEQFF	TGTGCCAGCAGCTTCGAAGGCGGAGTCTCCTACAATGAGCAGTTCTTC
TRBD1	TRBV7-2	once	TRBJ2-7	CASSLTGGDEQYF	TGTGCCAGCAGCTTGACAGGGGGCGACGAGCAGTACTTC
-	TRBV5-1	-	TRBJ1-1	CASSLGDTREAFF	TGCGCCAGCAGCTTAGGGGACACCCGGGAAGCTTTCTTT
TRBD1	TRBV11-2	-	TRBJ2-5	CASSNTGGSWETQYF	TGTGCCAGCAGCAACACAGGGGGCAGTTGGGAGACCCAGTACTTC
TRBD1	TRBV10-2	-	TRBJ2-7	CASSESRGQGTYEQYF	TGCGCCAGCAGTGAGTCGAGGGGACAGGGGACCTACGAGCAGTACTTC
-	TRBV20-1	-	TRBJ1-2	CSASGKGYTF	TGCAGTGCCAGCGGGAAGGGCTACACCTTC
-	TRBV18	many	TRBJ2-2	CASSPPHGGNTGELFF	TGTGCCAGCTCACCACCGCACGGGGGTAACACCGGGGAGCTGTTTTTT
TRBD2	TRBV20-1	-	TRBJ2-7	CSARGYGTSGYEQYF	TGCAGTGCTAGAGGATATGGGACTAGCGGGTACGAGCAGTACTTC
-	TRBV5-6	few	TRBJ2-7	CASSPPDLGYEQYF	TGTGCCAGCAGCCCTCCGGACCTTGGCTACGAGCAGTACTTC
TRBD1	TRBV12-3/TRBV12-4	-	TRBJ2-5	CASSRRRTGFQETQYF	TGTGCCAGCAGCCGTAGACGGACAGGGTTCCAAGAGACCCAGTACTTC
TRBD2	TRBV15	few	TRBJ2-2	CATSGGRDTGELFF	TGTGCCACCTCCGGCGGGAGGGATACCGGGGAGCTGTTTTTT
-	TRBV20-1	few	TRBJ2-7	CSAPGTSYEQYF	TGCAGTGCCCCCGGGACTTCCTACGAGCAGTACTTC
-	TRBV6-5	few	TRBJ2-7	CASSYSFARSYEQYF	TGTGCCAGCAGTTACTCCTTTGCTCGCTCCTACGAGCAGTACTTC
-	TRBV29-1	-	TRBJ2-3	CSVESRGSDTQYF	TGCAGCGTTGAATCCAGAGGTTCAGATACGCAGTATTTT
-	TRBV3-1	medium-sized	TRBJ2-1	CASSPTFSSYNEQFF	TGTGCCAGCAGCCCAACTTTTAGCTCCTACAATGAGCAGTTCTTC
-	TRBV6-2/TRBV6-3	-	TRBJ2-1	CASSYSRGTLVIRQFF	TGTGCCAGCAGTTACTCGAGAGGGACCCTCGTTATCCGGCAGTTCTTC
-	TRBV28	few	TRBJ2-7	CASSCPHEQYF	TGTGCCAGCAGTTGCCCCCACGAGCAGTACTTC
-	TRBV27	-	TRBJ1-5	CASRPLPGVSNQPQHF	TGTGCCAGCAGGCCACTACCGGGGGTGAGCAATCAGCCCCAGCATTTT
-	TRBV28	few	TRBJ1-2	CASSLSQGNYGYTF	TGTGCCAGCAGTTTATCCCAGGGCAACTATGGCTACACCTTC
-	TRBV21-1	many	TRBJ1-5	CASSKGGQPQHF	TGTGCCAGCAGCAAAGGGGGTCAGCCCCAGCATTTT
TRBD2	TRBV28	many	TRBJ2-7	CASSLTGGRNEQYF	TGTGCCAGCAGTTTAACGGGGGGTAGGAACGAGCAGTACTTC
TRBD1	TRBV20-1	many	TRBJ2-5	CSAGQGPETQYF	TGCAGTGCCGGACAGGGTCCGGAGACCCAGTACTTC
-	TRBV7-8	-	TRBJ2-6	CASISSGANVLTF	TGTGCCAGCATCTCCTCTGGGGCCAACGTCCTGACTTTC
TRBD1	TRBV4-2	few	TRBJ1-1	CASSQVPDRRTEAFF	TGTGCCAGCAGCCAAGTACCGGACAGGCGCACTGAAGCTTTCTTT